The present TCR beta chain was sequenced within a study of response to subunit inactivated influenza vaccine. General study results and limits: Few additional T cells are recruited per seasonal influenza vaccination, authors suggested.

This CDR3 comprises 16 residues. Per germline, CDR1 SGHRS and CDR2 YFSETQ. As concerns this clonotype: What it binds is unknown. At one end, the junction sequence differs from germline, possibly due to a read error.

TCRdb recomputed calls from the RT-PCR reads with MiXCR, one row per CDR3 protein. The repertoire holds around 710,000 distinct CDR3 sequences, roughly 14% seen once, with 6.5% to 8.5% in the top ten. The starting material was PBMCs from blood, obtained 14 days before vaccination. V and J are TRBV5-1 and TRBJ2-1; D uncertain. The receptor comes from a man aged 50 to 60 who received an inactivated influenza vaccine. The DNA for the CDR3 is TGCGCCAGCAGCTTGGGGGTCACCAGCTCCTACAATGGGCAGTTCTTC. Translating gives CASSLGVTSSYNGQFF.